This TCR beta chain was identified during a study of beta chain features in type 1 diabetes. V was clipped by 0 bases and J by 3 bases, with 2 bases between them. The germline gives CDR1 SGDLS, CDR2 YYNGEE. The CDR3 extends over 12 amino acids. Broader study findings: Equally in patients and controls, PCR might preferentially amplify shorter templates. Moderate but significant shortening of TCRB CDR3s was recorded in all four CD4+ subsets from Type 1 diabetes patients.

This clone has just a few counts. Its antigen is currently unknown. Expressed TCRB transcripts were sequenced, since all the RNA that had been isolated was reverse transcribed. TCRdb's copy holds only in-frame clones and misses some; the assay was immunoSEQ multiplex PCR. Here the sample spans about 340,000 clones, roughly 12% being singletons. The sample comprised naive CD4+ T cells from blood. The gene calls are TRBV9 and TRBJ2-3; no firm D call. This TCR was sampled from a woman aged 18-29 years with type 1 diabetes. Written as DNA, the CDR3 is TGTGCCAGCAGCGTAGCTACAGATACGCAGTATTTT. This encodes CASSVATDTQYF.